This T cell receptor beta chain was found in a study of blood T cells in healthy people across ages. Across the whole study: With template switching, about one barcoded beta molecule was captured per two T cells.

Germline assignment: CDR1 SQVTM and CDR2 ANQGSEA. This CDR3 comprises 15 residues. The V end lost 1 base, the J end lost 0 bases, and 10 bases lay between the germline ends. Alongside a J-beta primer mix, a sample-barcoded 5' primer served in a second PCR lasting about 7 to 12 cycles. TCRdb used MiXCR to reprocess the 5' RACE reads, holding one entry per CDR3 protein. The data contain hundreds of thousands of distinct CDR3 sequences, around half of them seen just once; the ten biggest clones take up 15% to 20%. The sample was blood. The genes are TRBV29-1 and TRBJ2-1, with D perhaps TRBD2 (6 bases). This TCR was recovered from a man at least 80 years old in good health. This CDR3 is CSVEGGGNSYNEQFF. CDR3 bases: TGCAGCGTTGAAGGGGGCGGGAACTCCTACAATGAGCAGTTCTTC.